One and the same sample provided the 25 T cell receptor beta chains below, sequenced in a study of cytomegalovirus exposure and HLA in healthy donors. A multiplex PCR was run with 60 Vbeta primers and 13 Jbeta primers. Profiled with immunoSEQ multiplex PCR; TCRdb holds only in-frame clones, not every one. The repertoire holds about 98,000 clones, with about three quarters as singletons. Sequencing was done on a sample of PBMCs. These TCRs come from a man in his forties in good health and CMV-seronegative.

This clone has only one observation. This chain joins TRBV6-1 and TRBJ2-3; 8 nucleotides match TRBD1. The germline CDR1 and CDR2 sequences are MNHNS and SASEGT. V dropped 5 bases and J dropped 2; count of bases not matched to a gene: 3. The CDR3 extends over 14 amino acids. CDR3 amino acids: CASSSGQVTDTQYF. CDR3 nucleotide sequence: TGTGCCAGCAGTTCGGGACAGGTCACAGATACGCAGTATTTT.

This rearrangement joins TRBV4-1 to TRBJ1-1; D not certain. V lost 4 bases to trimming and J lost 2 bases, with 11 bases between them. Germline lookup yields CDR1 MGHRA and CDR2 YSYEKL. This CDR3 region has 14 residues. For the CDR3, the DNA is TGCGCCAGCAGCCCACAGACCGATAACACTGAAGCTTTCTTT. Encoded protein: CASSPQTDNTEAFF.

This sequence joins TRBV15 and TRBJ1-2; D is unclear. The germline V gene encodes CDR1 LNHNV and CDR2 YYDKDF (reference sequence). This CDR3 comprises 12 residues. Trimming pared 0 bases from V and 8 bases from J, leaving 7 bases between. The CDR3 DNA reads as TGTGCCACCAGCAGAGATGCAGGAGGCTACACCTTC. It specifies CATSRDAGGYTF.

The chain combines TRBV15 with TRBJ2-1, with TRBD2 matching over 12 bases. CDR1 is LNHNV, CDR2 YYDKDF, per germline (reference sequence). The J segment lost 9 bases and the V segment lost 3 bases, leaving 18 bases of the junction unmatched. The CDR3 consists of 19 residues. The CDR3 DNA follows: TGTGCCACCAGCAGCCCCTTTCGATGGGCTAGCGGGGGGGCCGGTGAGCAGTTCTTC. Translating it yields CATSSPFRWASGGAGEQFF.

The chain is built from TRBV13 and TRBJ1-1, with 8 nucleotides matching TRBD1. The germline V gene has CDR1 PRHDT and CDR2 FYEKMQ (reference sequence). CDR3 size: 17 residues. With V trimmed by 0 bases and J by 4 bases, 10 bases remained unmatched. The CDR3 coding sequence is TGTGCCAGCAGCTTAGGGGGGCAGGGGGCTTATAGCACTGAAGCTTTCTTT. Protein sequence: CASSLGGQGAYSTEAFF.

J is TRBJ2-5 and V is TRBV7-6; D remains ambiguous. The CDR3 spans 13 residues. Germline V gene data show CDR1 as SGHVS and CDR2 as FNYEAQ. Between the trimmed V and J ends, which lost 6 bases and 3 bases, there was a span of 11 bases. CDR3 nucleotides: TGTGCCAGCAGTGGTTGGCGGAAAGAGACCCAGTACTTC. Amino acid sequence: CASSGWRKETQYF.

This clone showed up just a few times. The V gene is TRBV5-1, the J gene TRBJ2-2, with 10 bases aligning to TRBD2. The V gene's germline CDR1 is SGHRS and CDR2 YFSETQ. V lost 4 bases and J lost 5; bases outside the gene matches: 5. The CDR3 contains 15 residues. The CDR3 DNA reads TGCGCCAGCAGCGGACGGACTAGCGGAACCGGGGAGCTGTTTTTT. Translated, it gives CASSGRTSGTGELFF.

In DNA, the CDR3 is TGTGCCAGCAGTCCGAGACAGGGGTTCCAGCCCCAGCATTTT. Amino acids: CASSPRQGFQPQHF. This rearrangement joins TRBV27 to TRBJ1-5; 8 positions match TRBD1. In germline, CDR1 is MNHEY, CDR2 SMNVEV (reference sequence). V was clipped by 5 bases and J by 7 bases; unmatched bases: 7. The CDR3 is made up of 14 amino acids.

The V gene is TRBV6-1, the J gene TRBJ1-2; TRBD1 agrees at 10 bases. Germline assignment: CDR1 MNHNS and CDR2 SASEGT. The CDR3 extends over 15 amino acids. J was trimmed by 5 bases and V by 1 base; bases with no gene match: 4. CDR3 sequence reads: CASSEEGTGVYGYTF. The CDR3 DNA is TGTGCCAGCAGTGAAGAGGGGACAGGGGTGTATGGCTACACCTTC.

This clone was seen just once. This rearrangement joins TRBV5-8 to TRBJ2-7, with D possibly matching TRBD2 (6 bases). The CDR3 length is 15 residues. Per the germline V gene, CDR1 is SGHTS and CDR2 is YDEGEE. V lost 0 bases and J lost 2, with 12 bases in between. In DNA, the CDR3 is TGTGCCAGCAGCTTGGAAGGCAGGGAGGCCTACGAGCAGTACTTC. Translating it yields CASSLEGREAYEQYF.

CDR3 in amino acids: CASSQEVHLKQDEQYF. In DNA, the CDR3 is TGCGCCAGCAGCCAAGAAGTCCACCTTAAGCAGGACGAGCAGTACTTC. V and J are TRBV4-1 and TRBJ2-7; D unclear. The CDR3 is made up of 16 amino acids. Trimming removed 0 bases from V and 5 bases from J, with 17 bases in between. The V gene's germline CDR1 is MGHRA and CDR2 YSYEKL.

This chain joins TRBV6-1 and TRBJ1-5, with D unclear. CDR1 MNHNS and CDR2 SASEGT come from the germline V gene. The CDR3 totals 14 residues. The ends were cut back, 0 bases at V and 6 bases at J, with 9 bases in the middle. The CDR3 loop is CASSEAPGLQPQHF. In DNA form, the CDR3 reads TGTGCCAGCAGTGAAGCGCCTGGACTTCAGCCCCAGCATTTT.

This sequence joins TRBV5-1 and TRBJ2-5; weak D call: TRBD1 (5 bases). With 7 bases removed from V and 0 bases from J, the gap between germline ends came to 16 bases. Per germline, CDR1 SGHRS and CDR2 YFSETQ. There are 15 residues in the CDR3. CDR3 sequence (DNA): TGCGCCAGCGGGCGACAGACCTGGAACCAAGAGACCCAGTACTTC. Translated: CASGRQTWNQETQYF.

This chain links TRBV7-2 with TRBJ1-3; perhaps TRBD1 as D (5 bases). The CDR3 has 14 residues. Per germline, CDR1 SGHTA and CDR2 FQGNSA. The ends were cut back, 4 bases at V and 1 base at J, with 8 bases in the middle. For the CDR3, the DNA is TGTGCCAGCAGCTCCAGGGTATCTGGAAACACCATATATTTT. It translates to CASSSRVSGNTIYF. The full variable domain, in which reference TRBV7-2 and TRBJ1-3 provide the parts outside the CDR3, is GAGVSQSPSNKVTEKGKDVELRCDPISGHTALYWYRQSLGQGLEFLIYFQGNSAPDKSGLPSDRFSAERTGGSVSTLTIQRTQQEDSAVYLCASSSRVSGNTIYFGEGSWLTVV.

V usage is TRBV7-9 and J usage is TRBJ2-5, with TRBD2 matching 7 bases. Trimming removed 5 bases from V and 7 bases from J; junction bases left unmatched: 4. The CDR3 extends over 12 amino acids. Germline V gene data show CDR1 as SEHNR and CDR2 as FQNEAQ (reference sequence). CDR3 protein: CASSEGRGTQYF. For the CDR3, the DNA is TGTGCCAGCAGCGAAGGGAGGGGGACCCAGTACTTC.

V usage is TRBV6-4 and J usage is TRBJ1-1, with TRBD1 identical over 7 bases. CDR1 MRHNA and CDR2 SNTAGT come from the germline V gene. Losses at the gene ends were 4 bases for V and 4 bases for J; bases not matched to a gene: 6. The CDR3 totals 14 residues. The CDR3 sequence is CASSVRQGSTEAFF. Here the CDR3 DNA reads TGTGCCAGCAGTGTACGACAGGGAAGCACTGAAGCTTTCTTT.

The chain uses TRBV6-1 and TRBJ2-3, with 11 bases aligning to TRBD2. V shed 4 bases and J 3 bases; nucleotides not matched to a gene: 6. Germline loops: CDR1 MNHNS, CDR2 SASEGT. This CDR3 region has 16 residues. The DNA of the CDR3 is TGTGCCAGCAGTGTAGGTAGCGGGGGGGCGACAGATACGCAGTATTTT. The encoded protein is CASSVGSGGATDTQYF.

This clone was detected only once. The chain has TRBV27 and TRBJ1-6, with D perhaps TRBD1 (5 bases). CDR1 is MNHEY, CDR2 SMNVEV, per germline (reference sequence). CDR3 length: 13 residues. The V end lost 6 bases, the J end lost 9 bases, and 12 bases lay between the germline ends. CDR3 in DNA: TGTGCCAGCAGGCAGGGAGGAGGTTCACCCCTCCACTTT. It specifies CASRQGGGSPLHF.

The chain carries TRBV14 and TRBJ2-7, with D unresolved. Germline assignment: CDR1 SGHDN and CDR2 FVKESK. This CDR3 is built from 14 residues. The V and J ends lost 1 base and 0 bases respectively, with 7 bases between them. The CDR3 is CASSQVMSSYEQYF. Written as DNA, the CDR3 is TGTGCCAGCAGCCAAGTGATGAGCTCCTACGAGCAGTACTTC.

This chain links TRBV6-6 with TRBJ1-1, with D maybe TRBD1 (6 bases). The ends were cut back, 7 bases at V and 4 bases at J, with 16 bases in the middle. The CDR3 has 14 amino acids. Germline assignment: CDR1 MNHNY and CDR2 SVGAGI (reference sequence). This chain's CDR3 is CASKVTGSGTEAFF. In DNA form, the CDR3 reads TGTGCCAGCAAAGTAACAGGGAGCGGCACTGAAGCTTTCTTT.

This chain links TRBV15 with TRBJ2-5, with 10 bases identical to TRBD2. The CDR3 runs to 19 residues. Germline lookup yields CDR1 LNHNV and CDR2 YYDKDF (reference sequence). Unmatched junction bases numbered 11, after V lost 0 bases and J lost 1 base. CDR3 sequence reads: CATSRDLTSGRYSQETQYF. CDR3 nucleotide sequence: TGTGCCACCAGCAGAGATTTGACTAGCGGGCGATACAGCCAAGAGACCCAGTACTTC.

The chain employs TRBV7-9 and TRBJ1-1; unclear D gene. The CDR3 extends over 13 amino acids. The V gene's germline CDR1 is SEHNR and CDR2 FQNEAQ (reference sequence). V lost 3 bases, J lost 7 bases, and 12 bases lay in between. The CDR3 reads CASSLVARDEAFF. DNA of the CDR3: TGTGCCAGCAGCTTGGTTGCCCGGGATGAAGCTTTCTTT.

This chain joins TRBV7-8 and TRBJ2-7, with D uncertain. Germline V gene lookup returns CDR1 SGHVS and CDR2 FQNEAQ. The CDR3 consists of 15 residues. V was shortened by 3 bases and J by 1 base, with 13 bases between the two germline ends. The CDR3 reads CASSFRTTESYEQYF. The CDR3 region has the DNA TGTGCCAGCAGCTTTAGAACCACAGAGTCCTACGAGCAGTACTTC.

This clone was detected a few times. The chain is built from TRBV4-1 and TRBJ1-4, with 7 bases fitting TRBD1. Germline V gene lookup returns CDR1 MGHRA and CDR2 YSYEKL. This CDR3 region has 16 residues. With 4 bases clipped from V and 5 bases from J, the junction kept 10 bases outside the gene matches. CDR3 sequence reads: CASSRSTGTENEKLFF. In DNA, the CDR3 is TGCGCCAGCAGCCGGTCCACCGGGACAGAAAATGAAAAACTGTTTTTT.

The chain employs TRBV6-4 and TRBJ1-1; D not resolved. This CDR3 spans 17 amino acids. V lost 3 bases, J lost 2 bases, and 19 bases lay in between. Germline V gene lookup returns CDR1 MRHNA and CDR2 SNTAGT. The CDR3 here is CASSERFGNKLNTEAFF. The CDR3 DNA is TGTGCCAGCAGTGAGCGTTTCGGGAATAAGTTAAACACTGAAGCTTTCTTT.